This T cell receptor beta chain was retrieved from a study of blood T cell repertoires in COVID-19. The assay was immunoSEQ multiplex PCR, and TCRdb's table has in-frame clones only and misses some. The repertoire has more than 200,000 clones, 70% to 90% of them found once; the top ten carry 6.5% to 8.5%. Recruits, aged about 18 to 90 years, lived in 20 to 30 US areas. In this sample, this clone turned up a few times. The same CDR3 is also encoded by other DNA sequences in this sample. The source material was PBMCs or T cells enriched from blood (not recorded which). The clonotype comes from a woman in her thirties or forties with acute COVID-19.

The CDR3 is CASSISRDTEAFF. The CDR3 DNA sequence: TGTGCCAGTAGTATCTCACGGGACACTGAAGCTTTCTTT. The chain combines TRBV19 with TRBJ1-1; D remains unclear. Trimming removed 3 bases from V and 3 bases from J, with 8 bases in between. Per the germline V gene, CDR1 is LNHDA and CDR2 is SQIVND (reference sequence). The CDR3 has 13 amino acids.